This T cell receptor beta chain was sequenced for a study of cytomegalovirus exposure and HLA in healthy donors. The CDR3 extends over 12 amino acids. V lost 9 bases and J lost 6, with 15 bases in between. Germline values: CDR1 SGHDT, CDR2 YYEEEE. The PCR ran on 60 Vbeta and 13 Jbeta primers. TCRdb keeps only in-frame clones here, not all; method: immunoSEQ multiplex PCR. Seen here are about 110,000 clones, roughly 71% observed once, and the top ten hold 5.4%. Findings of the study overall: Three CMV-associated chains proved CMV antigen-specific in vitro.

Concerning this clone: No antigen is known for it.

The material sequenced was PBMCs. The sequence derives from a woman between 65 and 79 years old in good health and CMV-seropositive. This chain joins TRBV5-6 and TRBJ1-2; possibly TRBD1 for D (6 bases). The CDR3 DNA reads as TGTGCCACCGCGGACAGTTTGGATGGCTACACCTTC. It yields the protein CATADSLDGYTF.